The T cell receptor (beta chain) under discussion was sequenced for a study of T cell repertoires in cytomegalovirus infection. In the study overall: Recently identified HLA-C-restricted CMV epitopes were used, and well-studied HLA-B-restricted CMV epitopes were used as well. It can be stated that public TCR beta signatures indicated CMV infection as well as a matching HLA type.

Study-wide results and limits: In two of eight donors, the top clonotype was HLA-C-restricted CMV-specific. The cumulative frequency of public TCR beta families distinguished individuals who carried CMV together with the relevant HLA.

A note on this clonotype: Its antigen is not known.

MiXCR, run by TCRdb on the reads, gives a single entry per CDR3 protein. The data hold some 900,000 distinct CDR3 sequences, with about 31% observed a single time. CDR3 size: 15 residues. From germline, CDR1 is SGHNT and CDR2 YYREEE (reference sequence). V gave up 1 base and J gave up 4 bases; unmatched junction bases: 6. This chain connects TRBV5-4 to TRBJ1-1; 8 bases align to TRBD1. The sequencing used cultured CD8+ T cells from PBMCs, collected from culture after CMV antigen stimulation. The TCR originated in a human donor in good health (CMV status not recorded). Some clones in this sample may be carry-over from other donors' samples. CDR3 sequence: CASSLSQGAGTEAFF. The CDR3 bases are TGTGCCAGCAGCTTGAGTCAGGGGGCAGGCACTGAAGCTTTCTTT.